This T cell receptor beta chain was profiled in a study of CD8 T cells in Susac syndrome. Findings and caveats of the study: CD8+ clonal expansion in Susac was maximal in TEMRA cells and in active patients.

A remark on this clonotype: Its cognate antigen is unknown.

An input of about 0.5 to 1 ug of RNA was subjected to reverse transcription using random hexamers. TCRdb analysed the immunoSEQ multiplex PCR reads with MiXCR anew, one entry per CDR3 protein. This sample yields about 120,000 distinct CDR3 sequences, of which around 94% are seen a single time; approximately 0.2% belongs to the top ten. CDR3 length: 12 residues. V was shortened by 7 bases and J by 2 bases, with 9 bases between the two germline ends. CDR1 SGHAT and CDR2 FQNNGV come from the germline V gene. FACS enriched CD8+ TEMRA cells, while bulk CD8+ and CD4+ were negatively isolated. Specimen: CD8+ T cells from PBMCs. The sequence came from a human donor with Susac syndrome. The rearrangement joins TRBV11-2 to TRBJ2-7; D may be TRBD1 (5 bases). The CDR3 is CASTQGTYEQYF. CDR3 nucleotides: TGTGCCAGCACCCAGGGCACCTACGAGCAGTACTTC.